Sequencing of this T cell receptor beta chain was carried out in a study of blood T cell repertoires in COVID-19. Study information: COVID-19 samples, acute and convalescent, were from the United States, Italy and Spain. The cDNA or gDNA used as material had been derived from T cells, B-cell-depleted T cells, or PBMCs.

V shed 6 bases, J shed 1 base, and the junction held 3 bases outside the gene matches. In germline, CDR1 is LGHNA, CDR2 YNFKEQ. This CDR3 comprises 15 residues. Per the original data handling: Reference gene primer amplification gave nucleated cell count estimates. Profiling relied on immunoSEQ multiplex PCR, and the TCRdb table lists in-frame clones only, not all of them. D and trimming were read from the DNA, whereas the V and J calls and clone size are those reported in that table. The sample lists some 230,000 clones, about 85% occurring once. This sequence joins TRBV4-2 and TRBJ2-3; 11 bases align to TRBD2. The sequence came from a man aged 40-50 years with acute or convalescent COVID-19. Specimen: peripheral blood. CDR3 in DNA: TGTGCCAGCAGGCCACTAGCGGGGGGCACAGATACGCAGTATTTT. It specifies CASRPLAGGTDTQYF.